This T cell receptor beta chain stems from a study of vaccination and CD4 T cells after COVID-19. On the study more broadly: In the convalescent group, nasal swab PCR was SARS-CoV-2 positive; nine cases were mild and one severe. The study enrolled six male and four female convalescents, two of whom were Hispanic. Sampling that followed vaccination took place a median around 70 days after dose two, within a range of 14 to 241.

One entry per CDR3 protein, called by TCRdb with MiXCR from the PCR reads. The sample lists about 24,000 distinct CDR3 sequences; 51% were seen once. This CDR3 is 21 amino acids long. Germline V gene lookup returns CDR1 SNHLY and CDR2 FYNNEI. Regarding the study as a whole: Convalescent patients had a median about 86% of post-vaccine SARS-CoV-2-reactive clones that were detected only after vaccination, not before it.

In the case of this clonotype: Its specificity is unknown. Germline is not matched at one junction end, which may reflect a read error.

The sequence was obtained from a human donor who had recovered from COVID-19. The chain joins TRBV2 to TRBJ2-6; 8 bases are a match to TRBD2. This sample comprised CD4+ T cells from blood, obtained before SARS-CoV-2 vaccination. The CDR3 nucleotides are TGTGCCAGCAGCGAAGGTTTGGGAGGGCGGGGGGCCTCCTCTGGGGCCAACGTCCTGACTTTC. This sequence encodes CASSEGLGGRGASSGANVLTF.